This TCR beta chain came from a study of radiation and T cells in renal cell carcinoma. Regarding the study as a whole: From baseline, blood top tumor clonotypes peaked at 2 weeks post-radiation. No pretreatment tumor biopsies were available for baseline clonotypes.

Assay used: immunoSEQ multiplex PCR; TCRdb lists only in-frame clones, some missing. The top ten hold 6% to 7% of the sample, which has some 100,000 clones, 82% seen once. Time point in this sample: baseline pretreatment blood. The treatment is: 15 Gy SBRT to primary tumor, nephrectomy 4 weeks later. Serial blood draws occurred at baseline and 2 and 4 weeks post-SBRT. The tumor was a clear cell renal cell carcinoma. About this clone itself: Its matching antigen is unknown.

The CDR3 has 13 amino acids. Trimming at V came to 6 bases and at J to 7 bases, leaving 6 bases not matched to a gene. Germline CDR1 reads WNHNN; CDR2 reads SYGVQD (reference sequence). The rearrangement links TRBV10-1 to TRBJ2-5; 9 nucleotides match TRBD1. Sequencing was performed on blood, taken from a patient whose treatment included radiotherapy and nephrectomy. The receptor was derived from a man aged 60-69 years with renal cell carcinoma. DNA of the CDR3: TGCGCCAGCAGGGGGGACAGGGCTGGGACCCAGTACTTC. It specifies CASRGDRAGTQYF.